The source of this TCR beta chain is a study of blood T cell repertoires in COVID-19. Study-level background: The samples span acute and convalescent COVID-19 from the United States, Italy and Spain. Nucleic acid was either cDNA or gDNA, and it came from T cells, B-cell-depleted T cells, or PBMCs.

This CDR3 spans 17 amino acids. The V and J ends lost 6 bases and 7 bases respectively, with 22 bases between them. CDR1 is MDHEN and CDR2 is SYDVKM in the germline V gene. Original processing notes: How many nucleated cells were present was estimated from reference gene primer amplification. Using immunoSEQ multiplex PCR, the repertoire was profiled, and TCRdb retains in-frame clones only, with some absent. The DNA was the basis for D and trimming; V, J and clone size are from that table. The sample has tens of thousands of clones, around 83% seen once. This TCR derives from a man older than 75 with acute or convalescent COVID-19. The chain carries TRBV28 and TRBJ1-6; D perhaps matches TRBD1 (5 bases). Sample: peripheral blood. The CDR3 sequence: CASSSPNGGVGNSPLHF. The CDR3 DNA is TGTGCCAGCAGCTCCCCTAACGGGGGGGTTGGGAATTCACCCCTCCACTTT.